One and the same sample provided the 27 T cell receptor beta chains below, sequenced in a study of vaccination and CD4 T cells after COVID-19. Treatment meaning: approximately nine-day PBMC culture with coronavirus spike peptide pools or control peptides (ViraFEST assay). These TCRs' antigens remain unknown. The Oncomine TCR Beta short-read assay sequenced DNA from cultured CD4+ T cells. Each CDR3 protein is one row after TCRdb ran MiXCR on the PCR reads. The table shows some 25,000 distinct CDR3 sequences, with about 66% occurring only once. Sample: CD4+ T cells from blood, cultured in vitro, taken after SARS-CoV-2 vaccination. The receptors here all came from a human donor who received a COVID-19 vaccine.

This chain uses TRBV7-2 with TRBJ2-3; D remains ambiguous. V lost 8 bases, J lost 1 base, and 13 bases lay in between. CDR3 length: 14 residues. Germline CDR1 SGHTA, CDR2 FQGNSA. The CDR3 loop reads CASRSDGGTDTQYF. In DNA, the CDR3 is TGTGCCAGCCGTTCCGACGGAGGCACAGATACGCAGTATTTT.

V and J are TRBV7-9 and TRBJ1-2, with 8 bases lining up with TRBD1. The germline gives CDR1 SEHNR, CDR2 FQNEAQ (reference sequence). V shed 5 bases, J shed 8 bases, and the junction held 13 bases outside the gene matches. CDR3 size: 15 residues. The CDR3 is CASSVGQGWGGGYTF. Here the CDR3 DNA reads TGTGCCAGCAGCGTAGGACAGGGATGGGGAGGAGGCTACACCTTC.

Only a few counts were recorded for this clonotype. This sequence joins TRBV30 and TRBJ1-2, with TRBD1 identical over 10 bases. With V trimmed by 2 bases and J by 4 bases, 1 base remained unmatched. The CDR3 has 13 amino acids. The germline V gene has CDR1 GTSNPN and CDR2 SVGIG (reference sequence). CDR3 DNA sequence: TGTGCCTGGAGTCGGGACAGGGGCTATGGCTACACCTTC. Amino acid sequence: CAWSRDRGYGYTF.

This chain links TRBV30 with TRBJ1-2; 11 bases fit TRBD1. This CDR3 has 15 residues. CDR1 GTSNPN and CDR2 SVGIG come from the germline V gene (reference sequence). After removal of 3 bases from V and 8 bases from J, the junction contained 11 bases not matched to a gene. The CDR3, as DNA: TGTGCCTGGAGGCGCGGCCGGGACAGGGGGTTCGGCTACACCTTC. Protein sequence: CAWRRGRDRGFGYTF. Variable domain in full (rest from reference TRBV30 and TRBJ1-2): SQTIHQWPATLVQPVGSPLSLECTVEGTSNPNLYWYRQAAGRGLQLLFYSVGIGQISSEVPQNLSASRPQDRQFILSSKKLLLSDSGFYLCAWRRGRDRGFGYTFGSGTRLTVV.

This chain connects TRBV7-9 to TRBJ2-3, with D perhaps matching TRBD1 (5 bases). There are 14 residues in the CDR3. Trimming stripped 3 bases from V and 4 bases from J, with 11 bases between. Per the germline V gene, CDR1 is SEHNR and CDR2 is FQNEAQ (reference sequence). In DNA form, the CDR3 reads TGTGCCAGCAGCTTGGACACAGGCCCAGATACGCAGTATTTT. It specifies CASSLDTGPDTQYF.

The V gene is TRBV28, the J gene TRBJ1-2; D ambiguous. The CDR3 length is 13 residues. The germline V gene has CDR1 MDHEN and CDR2 SYDVKM. V lost 7 bases and J 5 bases, leaving 14 bases between the germline ends. The CDR3 region has the DNA TGTGCCAGCAAATACAGCTACCAATATGGCTACACCTTC. Amino acids: CASKYSYQYGYTF.

The J gene is TRBJ2-2, the V gene TRBV30, with TRBD2 matching 10 bases. Trimming at V came to 0 bases and at J to 3 bases, leaving 10 bases not matched to a gene. The CDR3 sequence is 18 residues long. CDR1 is GTSNPN, CDR2 SVGIG, per germline (reference sequence). The CDR3 here is CAWSVMTAAGGYTGELFF. CDR3 nucleotide sequence: TGTGCCTGGAGTGTAATGACCGCAGCGGGGGGGTACACCGGGGAGCTGTTTTTT.

The CDR3 here is CASSRGQTSFLHGYTF. Written as DNA, the CDR3 is TGCGCCAGCAGCCGGGGACAGACTTCATTTTTACATGGCTACACCTTC. The chain combines TRBV5-1 with TRBJ1-2; TRBD1 agrees at 7 bases. Germline V gene data show CDR1 as SGHRS and CDR2 as YFSETQ. The CDR3 spans 16 residues. J was trimmed by 6 bases and V by 4 bases; bases with no gene match: 15. The full variable domain, completed using reference TRBV5-1 and TRBJ1-2, is KAGVTQTPRYLIKTRGQQVTLSCSPISGHRSVSWYQQTPGQGLQFLFEYFSETQRNKGNFPGRFSGRQFSNSRSEMNVSTLELGDSALYLCASSRGQTSFLHGYTFGSGTRLTVV.

The chain recombines TRBV6-1 with TRBJ1-2, with 8 bases fitting TRBD1. CDR1 is MNHNS, CDR2 SASEGT, per germline. The CDR3 consists of 15 residues. J lost 0 bases, V lost 7 bases, and 7 bases had no gene match. The CDR3 DNA reads TGTGCCAGCACTATGGACAGGGAGACTAACTATGGCTACACCTTC. Protein product: CASTMDRETNYGYTF.

The chain recombines TRBV5-1 with TRBJ1-1, with no clear D. V was pared by 5 bases and J by 0 bases, with 8 bases between. This CDR3 has 13 amino acids. The germline gives CDR1 SGHRS, CDR2 YFSETQ. The DNA for the CDR3 is TGCGCCAGCAGTGTTCAGATGAACACTGAAGCTTTCTTT. The encoded protein is CASSVQMNTEAFF.

The rearrangement joins TRBV7-9 to TRBJ1-2; D is ambiguous. Germline CDR1 reads SEHNR; CDR2 reads FQNEAQ (reference sequence). CDR3 size: 12 residues. V dropped 1 base and J dropped 8 bases, with 8 bases sitting between them. Here the CDR3 DNA reads TGTGCCAGCAGCTTAGTGGACTGGGGCTACACCTTC. This codes for CASSLVDWGYTF.

This clonotype was recorded once. This chain connects TRBV2 to TRBJ2-3, with 7 bases aligning to TRBD1. The length of the CDR3 is 16 residues. V dropped 6 bases and J dropped 1; count of bases not matched to a gene: 10. The V gene's germline CDR1 is SNHLY and CDR2 FYNNEI. CDR3 DNA sequence: TGTGCCAGCAGAGCCGACAGGGACCTCGGCACAGATACGCAGTATTTT. This sequence encodes CASRADRDLGTDTQYF. Full variable domain (remainder filled in from reference TRBV2 and TRBJ2-3): EPEVTQTPSHQVTQMGQEVILRCVPISNHLYFYWYRQILGQKVEFLVSFYNNEISEKSEIFDDQFSVERPDGSNFTLKIRSTKLEDSAMYFCASRADRDLGTDTQYFGPGTRLTVL.

The chain combines TRBV24-1 with TRBJ2-1, with 7 bases aligning to TRBD1. The junction had 10 bases not matched to a gene; V was cut back by 4 bases and J by 8 bases. Germline CDR1 and CDR2: KGHDR and SFDVKD. This CDR3 comprises 15 residues. The CDR3 nucleotides read TGTGCCACCAGTGAGCCTCGGGACAGCTTTGATGAGCAGTTCTTC. Protein sequence: CATSEPRDSFDEQFF.

V gene TRBV5-1 combines with J gene TRBJ1-5; 7 bases map to TRBD1. Germline CDR1 reads SGHRS; CDR2 reads YFSETQ. V lost 4 bases, J lost 3 bases, and 4 bases stayed unmatched. The CDR3 has 14 residues. The CDR3 reads CASSAGQANQPQHF. DNA of the CDR3: TGCGCCAGCAGCGCAGGACAGGCCAATCAGCCCCAGCATTTT. The full variable domain, with the rest looked up from reference TRBV5-1 and TRBJ1-5, is KAGVTQTPRYLIKTRGQQVTLSCSPISGHRSVSWYQQTPGQGLQFLFEYFSETQRNKGNFPGRFSGRQFSNSRSEMNVSTLELGDSALYLCASSAGQANQPQHFGDGTRLSIL.

The genes are TRBV28 and TRBJ1-1; the D gene is possibly TRBD1 (5 bases). The CDR3 covers 15 residues. Germline V gene sequence: CDR1 MDHEN, CDR2 SYDVKM. V lost 2 bases and J 0 bases, leaving 10 bases between the germline ends. The CDR3 DNA reads as TGTGCCAGCAGTTTAGCGGGGGATTTGAACACTGAAGCTTTCTTT. It yields the protein CASSLAGDLNTEAFF.

The chain links TRBV7-9 to TRBJ1-2; D might be TRBD1 (5 bases). The CDR3 has 14 residues. V lost 8 bases and J 2 bases, leaving 15 bases between the germline ends. From germline, CDR1 is SEHNR and CDR2 FQNEAQ (reference sequence). The CDR3 loop reads CASYTGGRNYGYTF. In DNA form, the CDR3 reads TGTGCCAGCTATACAGGAGGGCGGAACTATGGCTACACCTTC.

J is TRBJ1-2 and V is TRBV30; no clear D. V was pared by 3 bases and J by 2 bases, with 7 bases between. This CDR3 is built from 12 residues. Per the germline V gene, CDR1 is GTSNPN and CDR2 is SVGIG (reference sequence). The CDR3 DNA sequence: TGTGCCTGGAGGGCTGGAAACTATGGCTACACCTTC. Its translation is CAWRAGNYGYTF.

This chain links TRBV30 with TRBJ1-1, with D possibly TRBD1 on 5 matching bases. V was shortened by 5 bases and J by 4 bases, with 14 bases between the two germline ends. Germline V gene data show CDR1 as GTSNPN and CDR2 as SVGIG (reference sequence). CDR3 length equals 13 residues. Written as DNA, the CDR3 is TGTGCCTGGGACCAGGGACGTACCACTGAAGCTTTCTTT. Protein: CAWDQGRTTEAFF.

The chain employs TRBV6-1 and TRBJ2-3; TRBD1 aligns across 9 bases. J lost 0 bases, V lost 3 bases, and 4 bases had no gene match. The CDR3 consists of 16 residues. Germline loops: CDR1 MNHNS, CDR2 SASEGT. As DNA, the CDR3 is TGTGCCAGCAGTGAGTCACAGGGGGCTAGCACAGATACGCAGTATTTT. Translation gives CASSESQGASTDTQYF.

This chain connects TRBV7-2 to TRBJ2-7; TRBD2 matches 9 bases. This CDR3 spans 16 amino acids. The V gene's germline CDR1 is SGHTA and CDR2 FQGNSA. The ends lost 0 bases at V and 2 bases at J; junction bases unmatched: 5. This chain's CDR3 is CASSLAAGGGAYEQYF. DNA of the CDR3: TGTGCCAGCAGCTTAGCAGCAGGCGGGGGGGCCTACGAGCAGTACTTC.

This clonotype was observed a handful of times. The J gene is TRBJ1-2, the V gene TRBV12-3 or TRBV12-4, with a possible D match to TRBD1 (6 bases). This CDR3 is 16 amino acids long. V lost 4 bases to trimming and J lost 7 bases, with 22 bases between them. This chain's CDR3 is CASSSLLLPGARGYTF. Written as DNA, the CDR3 is TGTGCCAGCAGTTCACTCCTTCTTCCGGGGGCTCGTGGCTACACCTTC.

In this sample, this clonotype turned up a few times. The V and J genes are TRBV28 and TRBJ1-6, with 9 bases that match TRBD1. The V segment lost 4 bases and the J segment 4 bases; nucleotides outside the gene matches: 5. Per the germline V gene, CDR1 is MDHEN and CDR2 is SYDVKM. The CDR3 consists of 16 residues. CDR3 bases: TGTGCCAGCAGTTCATCCGGGACAGGGTATAATTCACCCCTCCACTTT. As protein: CASSSSGTGYNSPLHF. The full variable domain, its missing parts supplied by reference TRBV28 and TRBJ1-6, is DVKVTQSSRYLVKRTGEKVFLECVQDMDHENMFWYRQDPGLGLRLIYFSYDVKMKEKGDIPEGYSVSREKKERFSLILESASTNQTSMYLCASSSSGTGYNSPLHFGNGTRLTVT.

The chain links TRBV24-1 to TRBJ1-5; 8 bases are shared with TRBD1. CDR1 and CDR2 from the germline V gene are KGHDR and SFDVKD. The CDR3 covers 15 residues. Germline trimming cut 4 bases from V and 4 bases from J; bases unmatched to any gene: 5. The CDR3 DNA follows: TGTGCCACCAGTGACCCAACAGGGGGGAATCAGCCCCAGCATTTT. It specifies CATSDPTGGNQPQHF.

The chain has TRBV19 and TRBJ1-5, with D hard to call. The CDR3 sequence is 13 residues long. The V gene's germline CDR1 is LNHDA and CDR2 SQIVND (reference sequence). The V end was cut by 3 bases, the J end by 4 bases, with 7 bases between. The CDR3 nucleotides read TGTGCCAGTAGTATGGTGGTAAATCAGCCCCAGCATTTT. Translated: CASSMVVNQPQHF.

J is TRBJ2-3 and V is TRBV30; 8 bases line up with TRBD2. V was pared by 2 bases and J by 6 bases, with 10 bases of the junction left unmatched. CDR1 and CDR2 (germline): GTSNPN, SVGIG (reference sequence). The CDR3 covers 15 residues. CDR3 nucleotide sequence: TGTGCCTGGAGTCAGGGACTAGTCGGACCCGATACGCAGTATTTT. Encoded protein: CAWSQGLVGPDTQYF.

This clonotype has just a few counts. The genes are TRBV27 and TRBJ2-6; D possibly corresponds to TRBD2 (6 bases). Germline V gives CDR1 MNHEY, CDR2 SMNVEV (reference sequence). This CDR3 contains 15 residues. V lost 3 bases to trimming and J lost 3 bases, with 9 bases between them. In DNA form, the CDR3 reads TGTGCCAGCAGTTTTTTGGGGGGTGGGGCCAACGTCCTGACTTTC. This encodes CASSFLGGGANVLTF. Full variable domain (outside the CDR3, taken from reference TRBV27 and TRBJ2-6): EAQVTQNPRYLITVTGKKLTVTCSQNMNHEYMSWYRQDPGLGLRQIYYSMNVEVTDKGDVPEGYKVSRKEKRNFPLILESPSPNQTSLYFCASSFLGGGANVLTFGAGSRLTVL.

This chain connects TRBV20-1 to TRBJ1-6, with TRBD1 identical over 9 bases. The germline CDR1 and CDR2 sequences are DFQATT and SNEGSKA (reference sequence). The V segment lost 7 bases and the J segment 8 bases; nucleotides outside the gene matches: 9. CDR3 size: 14 residues. CDR3 region: CSVSLRTGDSPLHF. DNA of the CDR3: TGCAGTGTTAGTTTGCGGACAGGGGATTCACCCCTCCACTTT.